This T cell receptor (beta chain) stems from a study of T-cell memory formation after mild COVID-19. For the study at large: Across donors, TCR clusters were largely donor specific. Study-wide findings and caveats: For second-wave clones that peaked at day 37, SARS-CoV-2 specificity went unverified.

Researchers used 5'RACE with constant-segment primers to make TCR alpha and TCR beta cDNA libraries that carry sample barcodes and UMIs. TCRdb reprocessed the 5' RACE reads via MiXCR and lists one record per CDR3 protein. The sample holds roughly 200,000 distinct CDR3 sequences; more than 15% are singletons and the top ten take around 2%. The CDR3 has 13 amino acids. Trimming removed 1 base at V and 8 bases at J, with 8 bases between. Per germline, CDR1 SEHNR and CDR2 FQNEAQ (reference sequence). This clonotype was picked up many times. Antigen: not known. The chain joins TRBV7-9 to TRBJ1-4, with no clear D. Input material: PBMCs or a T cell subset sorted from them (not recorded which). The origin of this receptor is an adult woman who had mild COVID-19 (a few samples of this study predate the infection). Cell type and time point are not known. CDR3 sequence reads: CASSLEGGEKLFF. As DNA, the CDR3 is TGTGCCAGCAGCTTAGAAGGCGGCGAAAAACTGTTTTTT.